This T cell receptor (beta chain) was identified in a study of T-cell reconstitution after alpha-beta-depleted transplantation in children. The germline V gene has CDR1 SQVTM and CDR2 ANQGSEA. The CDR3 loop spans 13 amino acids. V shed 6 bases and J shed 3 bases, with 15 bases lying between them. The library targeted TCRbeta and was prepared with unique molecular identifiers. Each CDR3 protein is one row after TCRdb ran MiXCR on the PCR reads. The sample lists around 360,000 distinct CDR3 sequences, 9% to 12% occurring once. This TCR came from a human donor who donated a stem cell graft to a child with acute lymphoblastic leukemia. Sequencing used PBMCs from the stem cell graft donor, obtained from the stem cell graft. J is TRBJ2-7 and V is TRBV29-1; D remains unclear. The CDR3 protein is CSVVQGTRYEQYF. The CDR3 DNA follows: TGCAGCGTAGTCCAAGGCACCCGCTACGAGCAGTACTTC.